This T cell receptor beta chain is drawn from a study of prognosis after radiotherapy for stage I lung cancer. Study findings and constraints: In the expanded TCR clones, tumor specificity was not determined.

The authors amplified TCR beta CDR3 from genomic DNA using two-round multiplex PCR. Amplification in first-round PCR relied on primers specific to each TRBV and TRBJ gene. TCRdb re-analysed the multiplex PCR reads in MiXCR, keeping a single row per CDR3 protein. The table lists around 51,000 distinct CDR3 sequences, 30% to 35% of them singletons, with about 8.3% in the top ten. Among the patients, all were node-negative on CT and PET/CT, and none had received prior chemotherapy or radiotherapy or had other malignancies. CDR3 length equals 17 residues. From germline, CDR1 is MNHNS and CDR2 SASEGT. V lost 6 bases to trimming and J lost 6 bases, with 25 bases between them. Comments on this clonotype: The antigen is not known.

The J gene is TRBJ2-3, the V gene TRBV6-1; TRBD2 is a possible D gene (5 bases). The TCR originated in a donor over 45 with non-small cell lung cancer. Sequenced material: PBMCs, taken before or after stereotactic body radiation therapy (not recorded which). In nucleotides, the CDR3 is TGTGCCAGCAGGGGCGTTGCACAAGCCGGGGTCACGGATACGCAGTATTTT. Protein sequence: CASRGVAQAGVTDTQYF.